The clone carrying this TCR beta chain was seen many times. This sample was taken from a study of T-cell reconstitution after alpha-beta-depleted transplantation in children. Unique molecular identifiers were incorporated when the TCRbeta library was constructed. A single record per CDR3 protein comes from TCRdb applying MiXCR to the PCR reads. The table lists 140,000 to 150,000 distinct CDR3 sequences, around 10% of them singletons. V was pared by 0 bases and J by 0 bases, with 9 bases between. There are 15 residues in the CDR3. Germline CDR1 and CDR2: DFQATT and SNEGSKA (reference sequence). This rearrangement joins TRBV20-1 to TRBJ2-4, with D tentatively TRBD1 or TRBD2 (5 bases each). This clonotype originated in a female patient aged 2-9 years who had a stem cell transplant for congenital amegakaryocytic thrombocytopenia, so the T cells may come from the graft donor. The starting material was PBMCs, mostly from graft donor cells, obtained 180 days after TCRalphabeta/CD19-depleted stem cell transplant. As DNA, the CDR3 is TGCAGTGCTAGAGATTGGGACCTAGCCAAAAACATTCAGTACTTC. Its translation: CSARDWDLAKNIQYF.